The clone carrying this T cell receptor (beta chain) was seen only once. Repertoires were generated with immunoSEQ multiplex PCR, while TCRdb's copy carries only in-frame clones and drops some. The sample records around 170,000 clones, approximately 91% being singletons. This sample stems from a study of blood T cell repertoires in COVID-19. The CDR3 is made up of 13 amino acids. V was trimmed by 1 base and J by 12 bases, leaving 15 bases between them. The sequenced material came from peripheral blood. The rearrangement links TRBV12-3 or TRBV12-4 to TRBJ1-1; D perhaps matches TRBD1 (5 bases). The sequence came from a man aged 50-59 years with acute or convalescent COVID-19. CDR3 nucleotides: TGTGCCAGCAGTTTAGGTGTCGGCAGGGCCACTTTCTTT. It yields the protein CASSLGVGRATFF.